Only a few counts were recorded for the clone carrying this T cell receptor beta chain. The antigen remains undetermined. CDR1 is MGHDK and CDR2 is SYGVNS in the germline V gene. This CDR3 comprises 15 residues. Unmatched junction bases numbered 6, after V lost 4 bases and J lost 6 bases. The source of the sample is a study of CD8 T cells in ankylosing spondylitis. Study-level points and caveats: Clones tied to disease were said to be significantly enriched in matched ankylosing spondylitis synovial fluid. Ankylosing spondylitis blood appeared to carry a characteristic TCR beta motif of several highly homologous variants.

The authors made TCR beta libraries by quantitative 5'-RACE with molecular barcodes. Each CDR3 protein gets one entry after TCRdb re-called the 5' RACE reads with MiXCR. The sample holds approximately 540,000 distinct CDR3 sequences; roughly 12% are singletons and the top ten take over 6.5%. The source material was blood, either unsorted or a sorted T cell fraction (not recorded which). This rearrangement joins TRBV25-1 to TRBJ2-1; 10 nucleotides line up with TRBD1. The origin of this receptor is a male donor with ankylosing spondylitis. CDR3 sequence reads: CASSVPGQGFNEQFF. The CDR3 nucleotides are TGTGCCAGCAGTGTTCCGGGACAGGGGTTCAATGAGCAGTTCTTC. Together with reference TRBV25-1 and TRBJ2-1, the CDR3 gives the full variable domain: EADIYQTPRYLVIGTGKKITLECSQTMGHDKMYWYQQDPGMELHLIHYSYGVNSTEKGDLSSESTVSRIRTEHFPLTLESARPSHTSQYLCASSVPGQGFNEQFFGPGTRLTVL.